This passage covers 27 T cell receptor beta chains from one sample sequenced in a study of control samples from healthy donors and cancer patients. Repertoires were generated with immunoSEQ multiplex PCR, while TCRdb's copy carries only in-frame clones and drops some. The sample yields tens of thousands of clones, roughly 93% seen once. Input material: PBMCs. Every receptor here comes from a middle-aged woman with lung cancer.

The chain combines TRBV28 with TRBJ2-1; perhaps TRBD1 as D (6 bases). Trimming took 6 bases from V and 7 from J, leaving 13 bases between them. The length of the CDR3 is 13 residues. Germline V gene lookup returns CDR1 MDHEN and CDR2 SYDVKM. In nucleotides, the CDR3 is TGTGCCAGCAGACAGGGATCGGTAAATGAGCAGTTCTTC. Protein product: CASRQGSVNEQFF.

This chain uses TRBV4-1 with TRBJ2-3; 16 bases line up with TRBD2. Trimming removed 4 bases from V and 3 bases from J; junction bases left unmatched: 10. Germline values: CDR1 MGHRA, CDR2 YSYEKL. The CDR3 covers 19 residues. This CDR3 reads CASSRAGTSGGAGTDTQYF. The CDR3 DNA follows: TGCGCCAGCAGCCGCGCCGGGACTAGCGGGGGGGCCGGAACAGATACGCAGTATTTT.

The gene calls are TRBV6-5 and TRBJ1-2; D is ambiguous. This CDR3 is built from 16 residues. V dropped 0 bases and J dropped 8 bases, with 19 bases sitting between them. Per the germline V gene, CDR1 is MNHEY and CDR2 is SVGAGI. The CDR3 is CASSYSTSLGLGGYTF. The CDR3 DNA is TGTGCCAGCAGTTACTCGACCTCCTTGGGGTTGGGGGGCTACACCTTC.

The rearrangement joins TRBV30 to TRBJ2-1; TRBD2 might be the D (5 bases). Trimming shortened V by 0 bases and J by 8 bases, and 8 bases separated the two germline ends. CDR3 length: 12 amino acids. Germline CDR1 and CDR2: GTSNPN and SVGIG (reference sequence). CDR3 in DNA: TGTGCCTGGAGTGTACTAGGCCATGAGCAGTTCTTC. It is translated as CAWSVLGHEQFF. The full variable domain, with the rest looked up from reference TRBV30 and TRBJ2-1, is SQTIHQWPATLVQPVGSPLSLECTVEGTSNPNLYWYRQAAGRGLQLLFYSVGIGQISSEVPQNLSASRPQDRQFILSSKKLLLSDSGFYLCAWSVLGHEQFFGPGTRLTVL.

Remarks on this clone: At one end, the junction sequence differs from germline, possibly due to a read error. The chain couples TRBV7-9 to TRBJ2-1, with D hard to call. Germline CDR1 and CDR2: SEHNR and FQNEAQ (reference sequence). The CDR3 runs to 9 residues. The CDR3 region is CASTSQRIF. The CDR3 DNA follows: TGTGCCAGCACGTCACAGCGCATCTTC.

V is TRBV7-3 and J is TRBJ1-1; no firm D call. Trimming removed 5 bases from V and 0 bases from J, with 7 bases in between. The CDR3 length is 13 residues. Germline V gives CDR1 SGHTA, CDR2 FQGTGA. The CDR3 DNA is TGTGCCAGCAGCCCAAGGTTGAACACTGAAGCTTTCTTT. Residues: CASSPRLNTEAFF.

This chain joins TRBV7-2 and TRBJ1-5; D is perhaps TRBD1 (6 bases). CDR1 is SGHTA and CDR2 is FQGNSA in the germline V gene. V was pared by 5 bases and J by 7 bases, with 21 bases between. The CDR3 totals 16 residues. As DNA, the CDR3 is TGTGCCAGCAGCCTCTTTGGTCAGGGGATGGGACAGCCCCAGCATTTT. The encoded protein is CASSLFGQGMGQPQHF.

The chain couples TRBV19 to TRBJ1-5; D remains ambiguous. CDR1 is LNHDA, CDR2 SQIVND, per germline (reference sequence). The V and J ends lost 0 bases and 7 bases respectively, with 7 bases between them. The CDR3 is 13 amino acids. CDR3 in amino acids: CASSIEWRQPQHF. CDR3 bases: TGTGCCAGTAGTATAGAGTGGAGGCAGCCCCAGCATTTT. Full variable domain (outside the CDR3, taken from reference TRBV19 and TRBJ1-5): DGGITQSPKYLFRKEGQNVTLSCEQNLNHDAMYWYRQDPGQGLRLIYYSQIVNDFQKGDIAEGYSVSREKKESFPLTVTSAQKNPTAFYLCASSIEWRQPQHFGDGTRLSIL.

The chain employs TRBV18 and TRBJ1-5; perhaps TRBD1 as D (5 bases). The CDR3 consists of 15 residues. Trimming stripped 7 bases from V and 2 bases from J, with 15 bases between. Germline CDR1 KGHSH, CDR2 LQKENI. The CDR3 sequence: CASCGEGPGNQPQHF. The CDR3 DNA reads TGTGCCAGCTGCGGGGAGGGGCCAGGCAATCAGCCCCAGCATTTT. The full variable domain, with the rest looked up from reference TRBV18 and TRBJ1-5, is NAGVMQNPRHLVRRRGQEARLRCSPMKGHSHVYWYRQLPEEGLKFMVYLQKENIIDESGMPKERFSAEFPKEGPSILRIQQVVRGDSAAYFCASCGEGPGNQPQHFGDGTRLSIL.

The chain has TRBV5-4 and TRBJ2-3, with TRBD2 as a possible D gene (7 bases). With 5 bases removed from V and 2 bases from J, the gap between germline ends came to 15 bases. This CDR3 contains 15 residues. Germline-derived CDR1 and CDR2 are SGHNT and YYREEE (reference sequence). The CDR3 DNA is TGTGCCAGCAGTAGAGGGGGGGTCGCCACAGATACGCAGTATTTT. This sequence encodes CASSRGGVATDTQYF.

The chain uses TRBV2 and TRBJ1-1; D gene ambiguous. The V end lost 7 bases, the J end lost 6 bases, and 12 bases lay between the germline ends. In germline, CDR1 is SNHLY, CDR2 FYNNEI. The CDR3 is 12 residues long. The CDR3 DNA reads as TGTGCCAGCACCTTCGGGCGGGCTGAAGCTTTCTTT. Amino acid sequence: CASTFGRAEAFF.

The genes are TRBV3-1 (or the pseudogene TRBV3-2) and TRBJ1-1, with 7 bases lining up with TRBD1. Germline V lookup: CDR1 LGHDT, CDR2 YNNKEL (reference sequence). Trimming cost V 6 bases and J 5 bases; bases outside gene matches: 0. The CDR3 covers 11 residues. DNA of the CDR3: TGTGCCAGCAGGACAGGGACTGAAGCTTTCTTT. Its translation: CASRTGTEAFF.

This clone was seen just once. The genes are TRBV5-3 and TRBJ1-2; D is ambiguous. TRBV5-3 is treated as an ORF (open reading frame) with a function not yet certain. Trimming took 6 bases from V and 4 from J, leaving 16 bases between them. The CDR3 spans 14 residues. CDR3 residues: CARTTKQVFYGYTF. CDR3 DNA: TGTGCCAGAACCACGAAGCAGGTCTTCTATGGCTACACCTTC.

This chain connects TRBV5-4 to TRBJ2-3, with 9 bases fitting TRBD1. This CDR3 comprises 15 residues. Germline CDR1 is SGHNT and CDR2 is YYREEE (reference sequence). V dropped 4 bases and J dropped 4; count of bases not matched to a gene: 7. The CDR3 protein is CASSPGQGWADTQYF. The CDR3 DNA is TGTGCCAGCAGCCCGGGACAGGGTTGGGCAGATACGCAGTATTTT.

V and J are TRBV3-1 (or the pseudogene TRBV3-2) and TRBJ2-5, with D perhaps TRBD2 (6 bases). V was pared by 1 base and J by 7 bases, with 10 bases between. Germline assignment: CDR1 LGHDT and CDR2 YNNKEL (reference sequence). This CDR3 region has 13 residues. In nucleotides, the CDR3 is TGTGCCAGCAGCCAAGGGACTACAGGGACCCAGTACTTC. This codes for CASSQGTTGTQYF.

The V call is TRBV10-3, the J call TRBJ1-3; D is ambiguous. The CDR3 consists of 13 residues. With 8 bases removed from V and 0 bases from J, the gap between germline ends came to 8 bases. Germline V CDR1 and CDR2: ENHRY, SYGVKD. The CDR3: CAIGVNSGNTIYF. CDR3 DNA: TGTGCCATCGGGGTTAACTCTGGAAACACCATATATTTT.

This sequence joins TRBV29-1 and TRBJ2-1, with D tentatively TRBD2 (6 bases). The CDR3 loop spans 11 amino acids. Germline lookup yields CDR1 SQVTM and CDR2 ANQGSEA. Trimming cost V 4 bases and J 7 bases, with 8 bases left between them. The CDR3, as DNA: TGCAGCGTTGGGAGGGGAAATGAGCAGTTCTTC. This encodes CSVGRGNEQFF.

The count of this clone is one. This chain connects TRBV3-1 (or the pseudogene TRBV3-2) to TRBJ2-3; TRBD2 agrees at 12 bases. This CDR3 contains 14 residues. Trimming cost V 6 bases and J 6 bases; bases outside gene matches: 4. Germline V CDR1 and CDR2: LGHDT, YNNKEL (reference sequence). CDR3: CASSPGLAGDTQYF. The DNA of the CDR3 is TGTGCCAGCAGTCCGGGACTAGCGGGTGATACGCAGTATTTT.

The V call is TRBV19, the J call TRBJ2-7; a possible D gene is TRBD2 (5 bases). Germline V gives CDR1 LNHDA, CDR2 SQIVND (reference sequence). The V end lost 5 bases, the J end lost 6 bases, and 11 bases lay between the germline ends. The CDR3 extends over 12 amino acids. CDR3 DNA sequence: TGTGCCAGTAGTTACATCGAGGGCGAGCAGTACTTC. This encodes CASSYIEGEQYF. Full variable domain (remainder filled in from reference TRBV19 and TRBJ2-7): DGGITQSPKYLFRKEGQNVTLSCEQNLNHDAMYWYRQDPGQGLRLIYYSQIVNDFQKGDIAEGYSVSREKKESFPLTVTSAQKNPTAFYLCASSYIEGEQYFGPGTRLTVT.

This chain's CDR3 is CASSAFGGPTEAFF. Written as DNA, the CDR3 is TGTGCCAGCAGCGCCTTCGGGGGGCCGACTGAAGCTTTCTTT. The V call is TRBV7-3, the J call TRBJ1-1; D might be TRBD1 (6 bases). CDR3 size: 14 residues. From germline, CDR1 is SGHTA and CDR2 FQGTGA. V was clipped by 5 bases and J by 5 bases, with 15 bases between them.

This chain connects TRBV3-1 (or the pseudogene TRBV3-2) to TRBJ1-2; D unresolved. Trimming cost V 3 bases and J 4 bases, with 12 bases left between them. The germline V gene has CDR1 LGHDT and CDR2 YNNKEL (reference sequence). This CDR3 has 14 amino acids. The CDR3 loop reads CASSQRTLSYGYTF. The CDR3 coding sequence is TGTGCCAGCAGCCAGCGGACCCTCAGCTATGGCTACACCTTC.

This chain joins TRBV30 and TRBJ1-2; TRBD1 is a possible D gene (5 bases). The germline V and J ends were trimmed by 1 base and 2 bases, with 17 bases remaining between them. Germline lookup yields CDR1 GTSNPN and CDR2 SVGIG (reference sequence). CDR3 length equals 16 residues. The CDR3 reads CAWSEKAGSPNYGYTF. For the CDR3, the DNA is TGTGCCTGGAGTGAAAAGGCAGGGTCTCCAAACTATGGCTACACCTTC.

The V gene is TRBV13, the J gene TRBJ1-1; 7 nucleotides line up with TRBD1. From germline, CDR1 is PRHDT and CDR2 FYEKMQ (reference sequence). V trimming: 5 bases; J trimming: 2 bases; junction bases outside the gene matches: 11. The CDR3 has 16 residues. Here the CDR3 DNA reads TGTGCCAGCAGCCAAACTTCCGGGACAGCTAACACTGAAGCTTTCTTT. Protein sequence: CASSQTSGTANTEAFF. Using reference TRBV13 and TRBJ1-1 for the parts outside the CDR3, the full variable domain is AAGVIQSPRHLIKEKRETATLKCYPIPRHDTVYWYQQGPGQDPQFLISFYEKMQSDKGSIPDRFSAQQFSDYHSELNMSSLELGDSALYFCASSQTSGTANTEAFFGQGTRLTVV.

This chain links TRBV27 with TRBJ1-6; no clear D. Trimming took 3 bases from V and 2 from J, leaving 8 bases between them. The CDR3 is made up of 15 amino acids. Per the germline V gene, CDR1 is MNHEY and CDR2 is SMNVEV (reference sequence). The CDR3 region is CASSFPPPYNSPLHF. The CDR3 DNA reads as TGTGCCAGCAGTTTTCCCCCCCCCTATAATTCACCCCTCCACTTT.

The chain links TRBV9 to TRBJ2-2; D not certain. V was trimmed by 3 bases and J by 1 base, leaving 7 bases between them. The CDR3 totals 14 residues. CDR1 and CDR2 (germline): SGDLS, YYNGEE. For the CDR3, the DNA is TGTGCCAGCAGCGCGGCAGTGAACACCGGGGAGCTGTTTTTT. This sequence encodes CASSAAVNTGELFF.

The CDR3 DNA reads TGTGCCAGTGGGGACGGGGCAGGAGAGACCCAGTACTTC. This encodes CASGDGAGETQYF. The chain employs TRBV19 and TRBJ2-5; D possibly uses TRBD1 or TRBD2 (5 bases each). Germline values: CDR1 LNHDA, CDR2 SQIVND (reference sequence). Trimming removed 8 bases at V and 4 bases at J, with 14 bases between. The CDR3 runs to 13 residues. The whole variable domain, remainder taken from reference TRBV19 and TRBJ2-5, is DGGITQSPKYLFRKEGQNVTLSCEQNLNHDAMYWYRQDPGQGLRLIYYSQIVNDFQKGDIAEGYSVSREKKESFPLTVTSAQKNPTAFYLCASGDGAGETQYFGPGTRLLVL.

The rearrangement joins TRBV12-5 to TRBJ1-3; maybe TRBD1 (6 bases). V was pared by 1 base and J by 4 bases, with 17 bases between. Germline CDR1 and CDR2: LGHNT and FRNRAP. This CDR3 has 17 amino acids. For the CDR3, the DNA is TGTGCTAGTGGTTTGGACCGATGGGGGGCGCGAGGAAACACCATATATTTT. The encoded protein is CASGLDRWGARGNTIYF.